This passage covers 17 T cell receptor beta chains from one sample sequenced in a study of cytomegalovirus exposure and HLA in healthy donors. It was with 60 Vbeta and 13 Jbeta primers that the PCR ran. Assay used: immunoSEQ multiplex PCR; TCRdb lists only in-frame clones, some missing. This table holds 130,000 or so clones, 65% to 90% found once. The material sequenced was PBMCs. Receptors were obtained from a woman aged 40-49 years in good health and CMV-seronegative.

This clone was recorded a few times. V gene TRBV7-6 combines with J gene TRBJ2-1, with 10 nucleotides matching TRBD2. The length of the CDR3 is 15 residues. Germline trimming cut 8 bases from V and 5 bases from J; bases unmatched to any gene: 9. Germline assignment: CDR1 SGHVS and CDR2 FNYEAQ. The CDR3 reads CASVPGLAAHNEQFF. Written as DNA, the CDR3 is TGTGCCAGCGTCCCAGGACTAGCGGCCCACAATGAGCAGTTCTTC.

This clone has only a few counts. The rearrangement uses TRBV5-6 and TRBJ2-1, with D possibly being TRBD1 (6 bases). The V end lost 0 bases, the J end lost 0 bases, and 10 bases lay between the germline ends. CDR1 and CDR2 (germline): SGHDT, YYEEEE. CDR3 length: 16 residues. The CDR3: CASSLETGSSYNEQFF. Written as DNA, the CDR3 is TGTGCCAGCAGCTTGGAAACAGGGAGCTCCTACAATGAGCAGTTCTTC.

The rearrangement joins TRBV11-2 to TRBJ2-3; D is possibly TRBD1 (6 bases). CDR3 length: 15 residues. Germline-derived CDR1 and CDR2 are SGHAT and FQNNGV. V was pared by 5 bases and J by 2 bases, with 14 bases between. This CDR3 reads CASSTRTEITDTQYF. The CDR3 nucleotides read TGTGCCAGCAGCACCCGGACAGAGATCACAGATACGCAGTATTTT. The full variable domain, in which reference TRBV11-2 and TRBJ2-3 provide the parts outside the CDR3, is EAGVAQSPRYKIIEKRQSVAFWCNPISGHATLYWYQQILGQGPKLLIQFQNNGVVDDSQLPKDRFSAERLKGVDSTLKIQPAKLEDSAVYLCASSTRTEITDTQYFGPGTRLTVL.

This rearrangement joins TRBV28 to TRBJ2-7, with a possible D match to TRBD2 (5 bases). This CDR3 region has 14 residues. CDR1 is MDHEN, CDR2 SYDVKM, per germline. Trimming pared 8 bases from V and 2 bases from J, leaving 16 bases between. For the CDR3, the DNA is TGTGCCAGCTGTGAACGGGGTTTGGCCTACGAGCAGTACTTC. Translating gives CASCERGLAYEQYF.

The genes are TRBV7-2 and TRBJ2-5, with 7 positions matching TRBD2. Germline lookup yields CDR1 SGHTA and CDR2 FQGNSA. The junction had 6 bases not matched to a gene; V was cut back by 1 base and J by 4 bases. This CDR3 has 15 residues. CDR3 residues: CASSLDGSGIETQYF. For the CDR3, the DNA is TGTGCCAGCAGCTTAGATGGAAGCGGGATAGAGACCCAGTACTTC.

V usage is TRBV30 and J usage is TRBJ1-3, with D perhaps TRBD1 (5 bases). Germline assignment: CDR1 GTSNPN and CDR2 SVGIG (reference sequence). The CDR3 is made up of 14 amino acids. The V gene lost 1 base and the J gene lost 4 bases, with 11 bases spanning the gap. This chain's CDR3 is CAWSGAGKGNTIYF. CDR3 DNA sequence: TGTGCCTGGAGTGGGGCAGGGAAAGGAAACACCATATATTTT.

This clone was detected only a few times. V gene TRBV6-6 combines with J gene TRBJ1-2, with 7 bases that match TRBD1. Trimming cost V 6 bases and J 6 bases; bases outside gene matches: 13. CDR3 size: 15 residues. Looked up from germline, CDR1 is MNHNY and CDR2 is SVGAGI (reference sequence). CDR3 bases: TGTGCCAGCAGCAATAGTGACAGGGACCTTAATGGCTACACCTTC. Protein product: CASSNSDRDLNGYTF.

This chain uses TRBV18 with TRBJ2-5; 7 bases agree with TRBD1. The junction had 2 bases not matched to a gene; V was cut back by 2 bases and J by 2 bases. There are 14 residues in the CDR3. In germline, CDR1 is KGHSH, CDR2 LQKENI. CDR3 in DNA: TGTGCCAGCTCACCAGGGACAGCTCAAGAGACCCAGTACTTC. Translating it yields CASSPGTAQETQYF. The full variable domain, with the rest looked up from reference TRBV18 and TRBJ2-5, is NAGVMQNPRHLVRRRGQEARLRCSPMKGHSHVYWYRQLPEEGLKFMVYLQKENIIDESGMPKERFSAEFPKEGPSILRIQQVVRGDSAAYFCASSPGTAQETQYFGPGTRLLVL.

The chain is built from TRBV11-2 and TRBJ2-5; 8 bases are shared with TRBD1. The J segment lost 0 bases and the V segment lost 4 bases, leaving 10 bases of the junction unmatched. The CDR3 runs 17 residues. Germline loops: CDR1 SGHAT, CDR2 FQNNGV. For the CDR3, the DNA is TGTGCCAGCAGCTCAAGGACTACAGGGGGGTACCAAGAGACCCAGTACTTC. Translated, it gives CASSSRTTGGYQETQYF.

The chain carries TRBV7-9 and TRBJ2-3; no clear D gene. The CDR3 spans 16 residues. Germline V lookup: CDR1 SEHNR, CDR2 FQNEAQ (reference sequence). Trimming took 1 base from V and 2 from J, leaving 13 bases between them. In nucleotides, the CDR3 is TGTGCCAGCAGCTTAGTGGCAGGCTTCCTCACAGATACGCAGTATTTT. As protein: CASSLVAGFLTDTQYF. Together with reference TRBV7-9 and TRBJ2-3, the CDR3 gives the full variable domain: DTGVSQNPRHKITKRGQNVTFRCDPISEHNRLYWYRQTLGQGPEFLTYFQNEAQLEKSRLLSDRFSAERPKGSFSTLEIQRTEQGDSAMYLCASSLVAGFLTDTQYFGPGTRLTVL.

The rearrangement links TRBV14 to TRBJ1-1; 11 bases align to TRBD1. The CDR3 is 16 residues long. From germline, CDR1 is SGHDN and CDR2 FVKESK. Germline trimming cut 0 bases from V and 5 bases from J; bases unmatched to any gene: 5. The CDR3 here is CASSQDFGTGGTEAFF. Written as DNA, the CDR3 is TGTGCCAGCAGCCAAGATTTCGGGACAGGGGGTACTGAAGCTTTCTTT. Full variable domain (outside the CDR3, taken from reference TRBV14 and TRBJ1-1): EAGVTQFPSHSVIEKGQTVTLRCDPISGHDNLYWYRRVMGKEIKFLLHFVKESKQDESGMPNNRFLAERTGGTYSTLKVQPAELEDSGVYFCASSQDFGTGGTEAFFGQGTRLTVV.

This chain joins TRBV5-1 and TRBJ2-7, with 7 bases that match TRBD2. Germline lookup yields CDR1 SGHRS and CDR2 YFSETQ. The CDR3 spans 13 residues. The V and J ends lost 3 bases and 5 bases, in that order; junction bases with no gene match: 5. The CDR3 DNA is TGCGCCAGCAGCTGGGGGGGATTGGACGAGCAGTACTTC. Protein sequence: CASSWGGLDEQYF.

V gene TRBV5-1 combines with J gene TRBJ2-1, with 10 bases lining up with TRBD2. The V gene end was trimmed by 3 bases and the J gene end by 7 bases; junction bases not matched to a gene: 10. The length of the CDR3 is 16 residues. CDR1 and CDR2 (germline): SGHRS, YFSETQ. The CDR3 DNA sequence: TGCGCCAGCAGCTCGAGAGTAGCGGGAGGAGTTAATGAGCAGTTCTTC. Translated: CASSSRVAGGVNEQFF. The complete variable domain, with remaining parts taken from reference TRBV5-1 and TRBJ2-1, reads KAGVTQTPRYLIKTRGQQVTLSCSPISGHRSVSWYQQTPGQGLQFLFEYFSETQRNKGNFPGRFSGRQFSNSRSEMNVSTLELGDSALYLCASSSRVAGGVNEQFFGPGTRLTVL.

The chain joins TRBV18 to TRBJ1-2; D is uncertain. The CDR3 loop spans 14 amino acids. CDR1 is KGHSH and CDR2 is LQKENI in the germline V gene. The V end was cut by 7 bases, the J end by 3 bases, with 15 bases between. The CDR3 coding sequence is TGTGCCAGCTTCAAATGGCAGGATGACTATGGCTACACCTTC. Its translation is CASFKWQDDYGYTF.

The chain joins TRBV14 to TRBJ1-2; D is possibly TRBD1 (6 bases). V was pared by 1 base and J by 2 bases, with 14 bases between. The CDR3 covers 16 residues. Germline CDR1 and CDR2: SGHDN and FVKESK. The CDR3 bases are TGTGCCAGCAGCCAAGCACCGCACAGGGCCAACTATGGCTACACCTTC. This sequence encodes CASSQAPHRANYGYTF.

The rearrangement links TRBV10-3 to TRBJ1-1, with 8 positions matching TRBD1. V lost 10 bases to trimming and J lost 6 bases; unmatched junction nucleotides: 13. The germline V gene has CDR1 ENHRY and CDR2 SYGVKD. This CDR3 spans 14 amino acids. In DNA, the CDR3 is TGTGCCACCGCCAGGGATGCGGGACAGGCTGAAGCTTTCTTT. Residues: CATARDAGQAEAFF.

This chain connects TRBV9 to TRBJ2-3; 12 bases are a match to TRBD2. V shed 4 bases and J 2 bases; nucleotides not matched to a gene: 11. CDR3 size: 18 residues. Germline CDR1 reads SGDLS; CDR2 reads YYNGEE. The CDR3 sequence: CASSTRTSGVRNTDTQYF. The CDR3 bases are TGTGCCAGCAGCACACGGACTAGCGGGGTGAGGAACACAGATACGCAGTATTTT.